This TCR beta chain was documented in a study of blood T cell repertoires in COVID-19 (dated by TCRdb to 2020 to 2022). As for the study more broadly: The collaborator samples originated in the United States, Italy and Spain and spanned the acute and convalescent phases of COVID-19. The repertoires were made available in a free public database intended to serve as a resource for research on the immune response to SARS-CoV-2. The prospective study material was composed of cDNA or gDNA derived from T cells, B-cell-depleted T cells, or PBMCs. The samples were drawn from the first 160 participants of the ongoing ImmuneRACE study and from 1,200 or so subjects provided by 6 global collaborators. The dataset comprised deeply sampled blood TCRbeta repertoires from subjects exposed to, actively infected with, or recovered from COVID-19. HLA class I and class II types, where available, came from metadata supplied by the sample provider rather than from assay-based typing. Nearly every sample came with metadata listing a de-identified subject ID, COVID-19 status, age in years and sex.

Beyond this particular receptor, the publication reports: The amount of clinical and demographic metadata varied by source and participant and was provided uncurated.

The immunoSEQ Assay, a bias-controlled multiplex PCR, was used to amplify TCRbeta CDR3 regions from genomic DNA. The authors' analysis ran thus. The number of nucleated cells in each sample was estimated from the amplification of reference gene primers within the assay. To quantify the absolute abundance of each unique TCRbeta CDR3 rearrangement, sequence reads were collapsed and filtered. For each sample, productive Simpson clonality was calculated as the square root of Simpson's diversity index over productive rearrangements. TCRdb carries this immuneACCESS record with in-frame sequences only. Its versions omit some clonotypes, under half of them owing to an unresolved V gene in the studies checked, with the rest unexplained. V, J and clone size derive from that table, while D and trimming were established from the DNA sequence. This sample holds about 330,000 clones; 86% were observed only once. Around 1.5% of the sample rests with the top ten.

V and J are truncated by 4 bases and 0 bases respectively, leaving an intervening sequence of 12 bases. The germline V gene encodes CDR1 GTSNPN and CDR2 SVGIG (reference sequence). From cysteine to phenylalanine, the CDR3 is 14 amino acids long. The only DNA kept is the CDR3, 42 bases in frame from the first base. Collaborating institutions collected whole blood in K2EDTA tubes following their own protocols. Collaborator samples were shipped for TCRbeta analysis as frozen whole blood, isolated PBMCs, or DNA extracted from either sample type. Regarding this clone: Its antigen is currently not known. No much larger clone exists at a distance of one base, and base qualities are not known.

The chain links TRBV30 with TRBJ1-1, with no reliable assignment of the D segment. Sequenced: peripheral blood. This TCR was sampled from a woman in her 50s with acute or convalescent COVID-19. The nucleotide sequence reads TGTGCCTGGACCGCGGGTCGGATGAACACTGAAGCTTTCTTT. The encoded protein is CAWTAGRMNTEAFF.